This paragraph covers one T cell receptor beta chain sequence. Assay: immunoSEQ multiplex PCR; the TCRdb copy retains only in-frame clones and omits some. The repertoire holds about 300,000 clones, around 90% seen once, with approximately 7.5% in the top ten. This CDR3 region has 14 residues. Germline CDR1 reads SGHAT; CDR2 reads FQNNGV. The V gene lost 5 bases and the J gene lost 7 bases, with 12 bases spanning the gap. The record originates from a study of blood T cell repertoires in COVID-19. Study-level background: The analysed material was cDNA or gDNA that came from T cells, B-cell-depleted T cells, or PBMCs.

The TCR was taken from a woman in her twenties or thirties with COVID-19, enrolled during active disease. This chain uses TRBV11-2 with TRBJ1-6; D not certain. The sequenced material came from peripheral blood. Here the CDR3 reads CASSHGGFNSPLHF. CDR3 nucleotides: TGTGCCAGCAGCCATGGAGGCTTCAATTCACCCCTCCACTTT. The full variable domain, completed using reference TRBV11-2 and TRBJ1-6, is EAGVAQSPRYKIIEKRQSVAFWCNPISGHATLYWYQQILGQGPKLLIQFQNNGVVDDSQLPKDRFSAERLKGVDSTLKIQPAKLEDSAVYLCASSHGGFNSPLHFGNGTRLTVT.